One sample yielded the 31 T cell receptor beta chains listed below, sequenced in a study of blood T cell repertoires in COVID-19. Profiling relied on immunoSEQ multiplex PCR, and the TCRdb table lists in-frame clones only, not all of them. The data show about 120,000 clones, approximately 79% seen once. The specimen was peripheral blood. The receptors come from a middle-aged man with acute or convalescent COVID-19.

J is TRBJ2-3 and V is TRBV28; 9 bases map to TRBD2. There are 15 residues in the CDR3. CDR1 and CDR2 (germline): MDHEN, SYDVKM. V shed 2 bases, J shed 2 bases, and the junction held 2 bases outside the gene matches. This CDR3 is CASSLAGGHTDTQYF. CDR3 DNA sequence: TGTGCCAGCAGTTTAGCGGGAGGGCACACAGATACGCAGTATTTT.

This chain joins TRBV7-2 and TRBJ2-3; 10 bases match TRBD2. V was pared by 1 base and J by 4 bases, with 14 bases of the junction left unmatched. Germline CDR1 is SGHTA and CDR2 is FQGNSA. The CDR3 loop spans 19 amino acids. CDR3 protein: CASSLVLAGGWGVADTQYF. The CDR3 DNA reads TGTGCCAGCAGCTTAGTCTTAGCGGGAGGCTGGGGGGTTGCAGATACGCAGTATTTT.

CDR3 sequence reads: CASSDEGGLGANVLTF. In DNA, the CDR3 is TGTGCCAGCAGCGACGAAGGGGGCCTTGGGGCCAACGTCCTGACTTTC. The chain uses TRBV7-9 and TRBJ2-6; TRBD1 matches at 7 bases. Germline-derived CDR1 and CDR2 are SEHNR and FQNEAQ (reference sequence). V was clipped by 5 bases and J by 3 bases; unmatched bases: 7. The CDR3 totals 16 residues.

The V and J genes are TRBV3-1 (or the pseudogene TRBV3-2) and TRBJ2-1; TRBD2 matches at 8 bases. Trimming took 4 bases from V and 2 from J; bases not matched to a gene: 1. The CDR3 runs to 14 residues. In germline, CDR1 is LGHDT, CDR2 YNNKEL (reference sequence). The CDR3 protein is CASSLTSAYNEQFF. Here the CDR3 DNA reads TGTGCCAGCAGCCTGACTAGCGCCTACAATGAGCAGTTCTTC.

The chain carries TRBV28 and TRBJ2-1, with 9 bases matching TRBD2. Germline CDR1 is MDHEN and CDR2 is SYDVKM. The CDR3 loop spans 16 amino acids. V was clipped by 6 bases and J by 8 bases; unmatched bases: 14. The CDR3 protein is CASSRAHSGSDDEQFF. For the CDR3, the DNA is TGTGCCAGCAGCCGGGCCCATAGCGGGAGTGACGATGAGCAGTTCTTC. Variable domain in full (rest from reference TRBV28 and TRBJ2-1): DVKVTQSSRYLVKRTGEKVFLECVQDMDHENMFWYRQDPGLGLRLIYFSYDVKMKEKGDIPEGYSVSREKKERFSLILESASTNQTSMYLCASSRAHSGSDDEQFFGPGTRLTVL.

The chain combines TRBV6-5 with TRBJ1-3, with a possible D match to TRBD1 (5 bases). CDR3 size: 15 residues. V was pared by 0 bases and J by 4 bases, with 10 bases between. CDR1 is MNHEY and CDR2 is SVGAGI in the germline V gene. This chain's CDR3 is CASSYSAGSGNTIYF. CDR3 in DNA: TGTGCCAGCAGTTACTCGGCAGGGTCCGGAAACACCATATATTTT.

CDR3 coding DNA: TGTGCCAGCAGACCTTTCGGACAGCTTCTAAATTCACCCCTCCACTTT. Amino acid sequence: CASRPFGQLLNSPLHF. The genes are TRBV27 and TRBJ1-6; D perhaps matches TRBD1 (6 bases). V was cut by 6 bases and J by 7 bases, with 19 bases left in between. In germline, CDR1 is MNHEY, CDR2 SMNVEV (reference sequence). The CDR3 length is 16 residues.

In its sample, this clone was seen once. The chain links TRBV28 to TRBJ2-6; the D gene is possibly TRBD1 (5 bases). This CDR3 is 17 amino acids long. The V and J ends lost 5 bases and 0 bases respectively, with 14 bases between them. The germline V gene has CDR1 MDHEN and CDR2 SYDVKM. The DNA for the CDR3 is TGTGCCAGCAGTGCACGACAGTGGTACTCTGGGGCCAACGTCCTGACTTTC. This codes for CASSARQWYSGANVLTF.

CDR3 sequence (DNA): TGTGCCACCAGCAGGGCGGGACTTCCCAGCACCGGGGAGCTGTTTTTT. It yields the protein CATSRAGLPSTGELFF. The chain links TRBV15 to TRBJ2-2; possibly TRBD2 for D (6 bases). The germline V gene has CDR1 LNHNV and CDR2 YYDKDF (reference sequence). V lost 3 bases, J lost 4 bases, and 15 bases lay in between. There are 16 residues in the CDR3.

V is TRBV12-5 and J is TRBJ2-5; D remains ambiguous. V shed 1 base and J shed 2 bases, with 5 bases lying between them. Per the germline V gene, CDR1 is LGHNT and CDR2 is FRNRAP. There are 13 residues in the CDR3. The CDR3, as DNA: TGTGCTAGTGGTTTGGGGCAGCAAGAGACCCAGTACTTC. It encodes CASGLGQQETQYF.

The chain links TRBV9 to TRBJ1-4; possible D gene TRBD1, 5 bases. Germline-derived CDR1 and CDR2 are SGDLS and YYNGEE. The CDR3 runs to 13 residues. V dropped 2 bases and J dropped 12 bases, with 14 bases sitting between them. The CDR3 sequence is CASSVGGSTELFF. The CDR3 DNA reads as TGTGCCAGCAGCGTTGGGGGGTCTACGGAACTGTTTTTT. Together with reference TRBV9 and TRBJ1-4, the CDR3 gives the full variable domain: DSGVTQTPKHLITATGQRVTLRCSPRSGDLSVYWYQQSLDQGLQFLIQYYNGEERAKGNILERFSAQQFPDLHSELNLSSLELGDSALYFCASSVGGSTELFFGSGTQLSVL.

The chain employs TRBV21-1 and TRBJ2-7; whether TRBD2, the table's D call, matches the DNA was not checked. TRBV21-1 counts as a pseudogene. There are 12 residues in the CDR3. The CDR3 here is CASSKNSHEQYF. The CDR3, as DNA: TGTGCCAGCAGCAAAAACTCCCACGAGCAGTACTTC.

The V and J genes are TRBV9 and TRBJ2-7, with D perhaps matching TRBD1 (6 bases). The CDR3 contains 15 residues. Trimming removed 3 bases at V and 2 bases at J, with 15 bases between. Germline-derived CDR1 and CDR2 are SGDLS and YYNGEE. CDR3 sequence reads: CASSADPTGTYEQYF. DNA for the CDR3: TGTGCCAGCAGCGCAGACCCGACAGGCACCTACGAGCAGTACTTC.

The J gene is TRBJ2-7, the V gene TRBV7-3; 7 bases map to TRBD1. The CDR3 length is 14 residues. The J segment lost 6 bases and the V segment lost 5 bases, leaving 10 bases of the junction unmatched. Germline CDR1 is SGHTA and CDR2 is FQGTGA. The CDR3 is CASSLGQEQGEQYF. The DNA for the CDR3 is TGTGCCAGCAGCCTAGGACAGGAACAAGGCGAGCAGTACTTC.

The chain links TRBV6-1 to TRBJ1-1; D perhaps matches TRBD1 (6 bases). The CDR3 sequence is 14 residues long. Germline CDR1 is MNHNS and CDR2 is SASEGT. V was pared by 6 bases and J by 5 bases, with 16 bases between. The CDR3 sequence: CASSHRGAGTEAFF. DNA for the CDR3: TGTGCCAGCAGCCACCGGGGGGCTGGAACTGAAGCTTTCTTT.

V usage is TRBV19 and J usage is TRBJ1-1; possible D gene TRBD1, 5 bases. Deletions cut 5 bases from V and 1 base from J, with 11 bases between. Germline CDR1 is LNHDA and CDR2 is SQIVND (reference sequence). This CDR3 spans 14 amino acids. The CDR3 nucleotides are TGTGCCAGTAGTCCCAGGGCCGGGAACACTGAAGCTTTCTTT. This sequence encodes CASSPRAGNTEAFF.

J is TRBJ1-3 and V is TRBV9; no clear D gene. The germline V gene has CDR1 SGDLS and CDR2 YYNGEE. The V gene lost 3 bases and the J gene lost 1 base, with 11 bases spanning the gap. This CDR3 comprises 15 residues. Here the CDR3 DNA reads TGTGCCAGCAGCGCTTCAGTCTCGTCTGGAAACACCATATATTTT. It specifies CASSASVSSGNTIYF.

The rearrangement joins TRBV19 to TRBJ2-3; 9 bases fit TRBD2. The CDR3 runs 15 residues. From germline, CDR1 is LNHDA and CDR2 SQIVND (reference sequence). Trimming removed 3 bases from V and 0 bases from J; junction bases left unmatched: 1. The DNA of the CDR3 is TGTGCCAGTAGTATTGCGGGAGGGAGCACAGATACGCAGTATTTT. This sequence encodes CASSIAGGSTDTQYF.

The chain couples TRBV6-5 to TRBJ2-3; D perhaps matches TRBD2 (5 bases). The CDR3 length is 14 residues. Deletions cut 0 bases from V and 2 bases from J, with 6 bases between. CDR1 and CDR2 (germline): MNHEY, SVGAGI. DNA of the CDR3: TGTGCCAGCAGTTACTCCGGGGTCACAGATACGCAGTATTTT. Translated: CASSYSGVTDTQYF.

The J gene is TRBJ1-5, the V gene TRBV19; 12 bases line up with TRBD1. The CDR3 extends over 15 amino acids. V was pared by 10 bases and J by 2 bases, with 6 bases of the junction left unmatched. The germline V gene encodes CDR1 LNHDA and CDR2 SQIVND (reference sequence). CDR3: CATRDRGPRNQPQHF. The CDR3 DNA reads as TGTGCCACCCGGGACAGGGGGCCTCGCAATCAGCCCCAGCATTTT.

This rearrangement joins TRBV25-1 to TRBJ1-2; no definite D call. V lost 4 bases, J lost 7 bases, and 10 bases lay in between. Germline V lookup: CDR1 MGHDK, CDR2 SYGVNS. The CDR3 has 12 residues. This CDR3 reads CASSGRGIGYTF. The CDR3 nucleotides read TGTGCCAGCAGTGGCCGGGGAATTGGCTACACCTTC.

The gene calls are TRBV5-1 and TRBJ1-2; D is uncertain. CDR3 length: 14 amino acids. With 0 bases removed from V and 1 base from J, the gap between germline ends came to 7 bases. Per the germline V gene, CDR1 is SGHRS and CDR2 is YFSETQ. CDR3 sequence reads: CASSLDAVNYGYTF. CDR3 in DNA: TGCGCCAGCAGCTTGGACGCGGTTAACTATGGCTACACCTTC.

The rearrangement links TRBV9 to TRBJ2-1, with 12 nucleotides matching TRBD2. The CDR3 loop spans 14 amino acids. Germline lookup yields CDR1 SGDLS and CDR2 YYNGEE. Trimming took 4 bases from V and 8 from J; bases not matched to a gene: 4. The CDR3, as DNA: TGTGCCAGCAGCCCGAGACTAGCGGGGGATGAGCAGTTCTTC. It encodes CASSPRLAGDEQFF.

The V and J genes are TRBV18 and TRBJ1-1, with D possibly being TRBD1 (5 bases). Germline V gene data show CDR1 as KGHSH and CDR2 as LQKENI. With 5 bases removed from V and 0 bases from J, the gap between germline ends came to 7 bases. This CDR3 contains 13 residues. In DNA form, the CDR3 reads TGTGCCAGCTCAACGGACATGAACACTGAAGCTTTCTTT. It encodes CASSTDMNTEAFF.

This chain joins TRBV30 and TRBJ1-5; TRBD1 might be the D (5 bases). CDR1 is GTSNPN, CDR2 SVGIG, per germline (reference sequence). Trimming left V 3 bases short and J 4 bases short, with 10 bases between. CDR3 size: 13 residues. In nucleotides, the CDR3 is TGTGCCTGGAGAGTCGGGGGGAATCAGCCCCAGCATTTT. It specifies CAWRVGGNQPQHF.

J is TRBJ1-3 and V is TRBV5-6; D gene uncertain. V gave up 4 bases and J gave up 1 base, with 12 bases separating them. CDR3 size: 15 residues. Germline V gives CDR1 SGHDT, CDR2 YYEEEE. As DNA, the CDR3 is TGTGCCAGCAGCCTAGGCACCCCTTCTGGAAACACCATATATTTT. The encoded protein is CASSLGTPSGNTIYF.

With regard to this clone: The same CDR3 is also encoded by other DNA sequences in this sample. The chain links TRBV6-5 to TRBJ1-5, with 8 bases identical to TRBD1. CDR1 MNHEY and CDR2 SVGAGI come from the germline V gene. V shed 7 bases, J shed 2 bases, and the junction held 7 bases outside the gene matches. The CDR3 has 15 residues. The CDR3 bases are TGTGCCAGCAACGGACAGGGCTCCGGCAATCAGCCCCAGCATTTT. Protein sequence: CASNGQGSGNQPQHF.

The chain carries TRBV10-2 and TRBJ2-3; 8 nucleotides line up with TRBD1. Losses at the gene ends were 6 bases for V and 5 bases for J; bases not matched to a gene: 10. Germline V gene lookup returns CDR1 WSHSY and CDR2 SAAADI. This CDR3 has 15 amino acids. Written as DNA, the CDR3 is TGCGCCAGCAGATCGGGACAGGCGTCGGGAGATACGCAGTATTTT. This gives the protein CASRSGQASGDTQYF.

The chain joins TRBV28 to TRBJ1-4; 8 bases agree with TRBD1. After removal of 5 bases from V and 3 bases from J, the junction contained 2 bases not matched to a gene. CDR1 MDHEN and CDR2 SYDVKM come from the germline V gene. This CDR3 has 14 amino acids. The CDR3 sequence: CASSPTGANEKLFF. In DNA form, the CDR3 reads TGTGCCAGCAGTCCGACAGGGGCTAATGAAAAACTGTTTTTT.

The chain uses TRBV5-1 and TRBJ2-5, with TRBD2 matching over 7 bases. Germline loops: CDR1 SGHRS, CDR2 YFSETQ. The CDR3 consists of 16 residues. J lost 5 bases, V lost 4 bases, and 14 bases had no gene match. The CDR3 DNA sequence: TGCGCCAGCAGCGAACCTAGCGGTGGAGGGTCGGAGACCCAGTACTTC. Protein: CASSEPSGGGSETQYF. Variable domain in full (rest from reference TRBV5-1 and TRBJ2-5): KAGVTQTPRYLIKTRGQQVTLSCSPISGHRSVSWYQQTPGQGLQFLFEYFSETQRNKGNFPGRFSGRQFSNSRSEMNVSTLELGDSALYLCASSEPSGGGSETQYFGPGTRLLVL.

This clone turned up a few times. V gene TRBV28 combines with J gene TRBJ1-1, with 8 bases fitting TRBD1. Germline CDR1 is MDHEN and CDR2 is SYDVKM. Trimming took 7 bases from V and 4 from J; bases not matched to a gene: 8. CDR3 size: 14 residues. This CDR3 reads CASTLQGGGTEAFF. CDR3 coding DNA: TGTGCCAGCACCCTACAGGGGGGGGGCACTGAAGCTTTCTTT.